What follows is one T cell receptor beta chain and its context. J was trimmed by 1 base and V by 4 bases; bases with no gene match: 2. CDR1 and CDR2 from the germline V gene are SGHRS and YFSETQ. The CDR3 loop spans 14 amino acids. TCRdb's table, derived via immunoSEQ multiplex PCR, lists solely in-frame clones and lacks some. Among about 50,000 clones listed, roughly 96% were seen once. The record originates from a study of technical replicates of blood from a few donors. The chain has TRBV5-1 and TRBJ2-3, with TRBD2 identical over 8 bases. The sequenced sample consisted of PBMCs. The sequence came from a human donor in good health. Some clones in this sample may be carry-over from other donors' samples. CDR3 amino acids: CASSPGLGTDTQYF. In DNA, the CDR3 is TGCGCCAGCAGCCCGGGACTAGGCACAGATACGCAGTATTTT.